These 25 T cell receptor beta chains were all obtained from the same sample, sequenced in a study of human T cells and chemical hapten exposure. Via MiXCR, TCRdb re-called the RACE reads, giving one row per CDR3 protein. The sample has 60,000 to 90,000 distinct CDR3 sequences, 8.6% seen once; the top ten hold around 1.7%. The time point is: healthy volunteer bleed at 6 weeks. Whole blood that had not been fractionated was the source of extracted total RNA. Sequenced: whole blood. All receptors come from a female donor in good health. Some clones in this sample may be carry-over from other donors' samples.

The rearrangement links TRBV6-5 to TRBJ2-2; D remains ambiguous. This CDR3 spans 14 amino acids. Trimming took 6 bases from V and 4 from J, leaving 12 bases between them. Per the germline V gene, CDR1 is MNHEY and CDR2 is SVGAGI. CDR3 in DNA: TGTGCCAGCAGCGCCGGTCCCCCCACCGGGGAGCTGTTTTTT. Translation gives CASSAGPPTGELFF.

This clonotype showed up many times. The genes are TRBV20-1 and TRBJ2-5; 13 bases map to TRBD2. CDR1 and CDR2 (germline): DFQATT, SNEGSKA (reference sequence). The trim removed 4 bases at V and 7 bases at J, leaving 9 bases unmatched. This CDR3 spans 15 amino acids. CDR3 sequence reads: CSATGLAGATGTQYF. CDR3 DNA: TGCAGTGCTACTGGACTAGCGGGGGCGACGGGGACCCAGTACTTC.

For this clonotype: This could be a read error, since a much larger clone is one nucleotide away. The chain combines TRBV7-9 with TRBJ2-1; possibly TRBD1 for D (6 bases). The CDR3 sequence is 19 residues long. Germline V gene lookup returns CDR1 SEHNR and CDR2 FQNEAQ (reference sequence). V gave up 1 base and J gave up 2 bases, with 21 bases separating them. In DNA, the CDR3 is TGTGCCAGCAGCTTAGGCCGGGACAAGCCATACGTTACCTACAATGAGCAGTTCTTC. This codes for CASSLGRDKPYVTYNEQFF.

Ten or more counts support this clonotype. J is TRBJ1-6 and V is TRBV5-8, with D unresolved. V shed 0 bases and J shed 3 bases, with 13 bases lying between them. Germline V gene lookup returns CDR1 SGHTS and CDR2 YDEGEE. CDR3 length: 17 residues. The CDR3 bases are TGTGCCAGCAGCTTGGCTCCGTCAGGAATCTATAATTCACCCCTCCACTTT. Translating gives CASSLAPSGIYNSPLHF.

The chain couples TRBV3-1 to TRBJ1-6; D is uncertain. Germline V gives CDR1 LGHDT, CDR2 YNNKEL (reference sequence). The CDR3 covers 15 residues. Deletions cut 3 bases from V and 0 bases from J, with 6 bases between. The CDR3 DNA reads as TGTGCCAGCAGCCAGGGGAGCTCCTATAATTCACCCCTCCACTTT. Its translation: CASSQGSSYNSPLHF. The full variable domain, with the rest looked up from reference TRBV3-1 and TRBJ1-6, is DTAVSQTPKYLVTQMGNDKSIKCEQNLGHDTMYWYKQDSKKFLKIMFSYNNKELIINETVPNRFSPKSPDKAHLNLHINSLELGDSAVYFCASSQGSSYNSPLHFGNGTRLTVT.

The chain combines TRBV20-1 with TRBJ2-7, with D possibly called TRBD1 or TRBD2 (5 bases each). The germline CDR1 and CDR2 sequences are DFQATT and SNEGSKA (reference sequence). The CDR3 spans 12 residues. V dropped 3 bases and J dropped 4 bases, with 10 bases sitting between them. The CDR3, as DNA: TGCAGTGCTAGTGGTGGGGGATACGAGCAGTACTTC. It encodes CSASGGGYEQYF.

This clonotype was counted only a few times. The genes are TRBV6-1 and TRBJ2-3; D is undetermined. V gave up 2 bases and J gave up 2 bases, with 11 bases separating them. Germline CDR1 reads MNHNS; CDR2 reads SASEGT. The CDR3 totals 15 residues. The CDR3 loop is CASSEKLLPTDTQYF. The CDR3 nucleotides are TGTGCCAGCAGTGAAAAGTTACTTCCCACAGATACGCAGTATTTT.

The chain couples TRBV6-1 to TRBJ1-5; 8 nucleotides align to TRBD1. This CDR3 is 16 amino acids long. Losses at the gene ends were 4 bases for V and 0 bases for J; bases not matched to a gene: 5. Germline CDR1 and CDR2: MNHNS and SASEGT. DNA of the CDR3: TGTGCCAGCAGTGTCCCCAGGGGGCTTAGCAATCAGCCCCAGCATTTT. It encodes CASSVPRGLSNQPQHF.

This clonotype has a handful of counts. The chain has TRBV5-1 and TRBJ2-5; D is possibly TRBD1 (5 bases). The germline CDR1 and CDR2 sequences are SGHRS and YFSETQ. CDR3 length: 15 amino acids. V lost 4 bases, J lost 4 bases, and 17 bases lay in between. The CDR3 DNA follows: TGCGCCAGCAGCCTCGCGAAGGGGATTGCAGAGACCCAGTACTTC. This translates into CASSLAKGIAETQYF.

Details on this clonotype: A clone one base away is much larger, so this may be a read error. The V and J genes are TRBV6-6 and TRBJ2-7; 7 nucleotides match TRBD2. Trimming removed 6 bases from V and 5 bases from J; junction bases left unmatched: 10. CDR1 MNHNY and CDR2 SVGAGI come from the germline V gene (reference sequence). The CDR3 contains 14 residues. The CDR3 DNA is TGTGCCAGCAGAACCGCGGGTGGGGGGGACGAGCAGTACTTC. It is translated as CASRTAGGGDEQYF.

This clonotype was observed a single time. Germline and junction disagree at one end, which may indicate a read error. The chain uses TRBV29-1 and TRBJ2-7; tentatively, D is TRBD2 (5 bases). Per germline, CDR1 SQVTM and CDR2 ANQGSEA. The CDR3 length is 13 residues. CDR3 in amino acids: CSATKLGISEQCF. The CDR3 DNA sequence: TGCAGCGCCACAAAACTAGGGATTAGTGAGCAGTGCTTC.

This clonotype was detected a few times. This rearrangement joins TRBV12-3 or TRBV12-4 to TRBJ2-3, with a possible D match to TRBD2 (5 bases). Trimming pared 3 bases from V and 4 bases from J, leaving 8 bases between. The CDR3 has 13 amino acids. The DNA for the CDR3 is TGTGCCAGCAGTTTTGCCGGGGCAGATACGCAGTATTTT. It codes for CASSFAGADTQYF.

This clonotype was recorded a few times. The V and J genes are TRBV18 and TRBJ1-2; 7 bases are a match to TRBD1. This CDR3 has 12 amino acids. CDR1 and CDR2 (germline): KGHSH, LQKENI. J gave up 7 bases and V 4 bases, and 3 bases lay outside the gene matches. Here the CDR3 reads CASSQGAFGYTF. CDR3 in DNA: TGTGCCAGCTCACAGGGGGCATTTGGCTACACCTTC.

This clonotype was observed many times. The chain combines TRBV6-4 with TRBJ2-2, with D tentatively TRBD1 (6 bases). Trimming removed 5 bases from V and 4 bases from J, with 17 bases in between. Looked up from germline, CDR1 is MRHNA and CDR2 is SNTAGT. This CDR3 has 16 residues. For the CDR3, the DNA is TGTGCCAGCAGTCCCACGTCCGAAGGGGGCACCGGGGAGCTGTTTTTT. Amino acid sequence: CASSPTSEGGTGELFF.

The chain couples TRBV12-3 or TRBV12-4 to TRBJ2-5; 9 bases agree with TRBD2. This CDR3 comprises 15 residues. Germline trimming cut 6 bases from V and 7 bases from J; bases unmatched to any gene: 12. CDR3 sequence: CASSTLLAGKATQYF. Written as DNA, the CDR3 is TGTGCCAGCAGCACCCTCCTAGCGGGGAAGGCGACCCAGTACTTC.

This clonotype was seen ten or more times. This chain uses TRBV7-2 with TRBJ2-7; tentatively, D is TRBD1 or TRBD2 (5 bases each). Germline V lookup: CDR1 SGHTA, CDR2 FQGNSA. The V and J ends lost 3 bases and 5 bases respectively, with 17 bases between them. The CDR3 sequence is 15 residues long. CDR3 protein: CASSFDWGIQDEQYF. The CDR3 nucleotides read TGTGCCAGCAGCTTTGATTGGGGGATCCAGGACGAGCAGTACTTC.

This clonotype was counted many times. The chain combines TRBV6-6 with TRBJ1-2; perhaps TRBD1 as D (5 bases). The CDR3 has 13 amino acids. Germline V gene sequence: CDR1 MNHNY, CDR2 SVGAGI (reference sequence). V gave up 2 bases and J gave up 7 bases, with 11 bases separating them. The CDR3 nucleotides are TGTGCCAGCAGTTACGGGGGGTCCGTTGGCTACACCTTC. Translation gives CASSYGGSVGYTF.

This clonotype was found many times. A junction end diverges from the germline sequence, so it may reflect a read error. The rearrangement uses TRBV4-1 and TRBJ1-1, with D maybe TRBD1 (6 bases). CDR3 length: 14 residues. Germline CDR1 and CDR2: MGHRA and YSYEKL. CDR3 region: CASRQLTGNTEAFF. CDR3 nucleotide sequence: TGCGCCAGCCGCCAACTGACAGGTAACACTGAAGCTTTCTTT.

The chain links TRBV27 to TRBJ1-2; D gene uncertain. The V gene lost 6 bases and the J gene lost 4 bases, with 12 bases spanning the gap. This CDR3 has 13 amino acids. The germline V gene encodes CDR1 MNHEY and CDR2 SMNVEV (reference sequence). CDR3: CASSSPRFYGYTF. CDR3 coding DNA: TGTGCCAGCAGCTCCCCAAGGTTCTATGGCTACACCTTC.

This clonotype was counted ten times or more. The V gene is TRBV5-1, the J gene TRBJ1-1; 7 positions match TRBD1. The length of the CDR3 is 15 residues. V was pared by 4 bases and J by 1 base, with 7 bases of the junction left unmatched. Germline V gene data show CDR1 as SGHRS and CDR2 as YFSETQ. This CDR3 is CASSQLDRWNTEAFF. The CDR3 DNA sequence: TGCGCCAGCAGCCAACTGGACAGGTGGAACACTGAAGCTTTCTTT.

In its sample, this clonotype was seen many times. The V call is TRBV28, the J call TRBJ1-1; D may be TRBD1 (6 bases). CDR1 and CDR2 (germline): MDHEN, SYDVKM. The V gene lost 6 bases and the J gene lost 5 bases, with 13 bases spanning the gap. This CDR3 has 13 amino acids. CDR3: CASRPPRGTEAFF. The CDR3 nucleotides read TGTGCCAGCAGGCCCCCAAGGGGGACTGAAGCTTTCTTT.

In its sample, this clonotype was seen many times. This chain uses TRBV10-3 with TRBJ1-2; unclear D gene. V dropped 3 bases and J dropped 4 bases, with 15 bases sitting between them. There are 15 residues in the CDR3. Germline-derived CDR1 and CDR2 are ENHRY and SYGVKD. The chain's CDR3 is CAISELQPNLYGYTF. CDR3 sequence (DNA): TGTGCCATCAGTGAATTACAGCCGAACCTCTATGGCTACACCTTC.

Ten or more counts support this clonotype. This sequence joins TRBV27 and TRBJ1-1; 8 nucleotides align to TRBD1. CDR1 is MNHEY and CDR2 is SMNVEV in the germline V gene (reference sequence). The CDR3 covers 13 residues. V gave up 6 bases and J gave up 7 bases; unmatched junction bases: 7. Here the CDR3 DNA reads TGTGCCAGCAGCCCCGGACAGGGCCTTGAAGCTTTCTTT. Its protein is CASSPGQGLEAFF.

This clonotype turned up a few times. The chain couples TRBV4-2 to TRBJ2-3; 8 positions match TRBD1. The CDR3 extends over 17 amino acids. Germline CDR1 is LGHNA and CDR2 is YNFKEQ. With 4 bases clipped from V and 1 base from J, the junction kept 10 bases outside the gene matches. The CDR3 nucleotides are TGTGCCAGCAGCCGACACTTACAACAGGGGGGCACAGATACGCAGTATTTT. Translating gives CASSRHLQQGGTDTQYF.

CDR3 protein: CASSYSLAGVWLPGANVLTF. The CDR3 DNA reads as TGTGCCAGCAGTTACTCACTAGCGGGGGTCTGGCTTCCTGGGGCCAACGTCCTGACTTTC. The chain uses TRBV6-5 and TRBJ2-6; 11 nucleotides match TRBD2. This CDR3 region has 20 residues. Per the germline V gene, CDR1 is MNHEY and CDR2 is SVGAGI. V dropped 0 bases and J dropped 2; count of bases not matched to a gene: 9.